These 25 T cell receptor beta chains share one sample of origin, sequenced in a study of T cells after yellow fever vaccination. A single record per CDR3 protein comes from TCRdb applying MiXCR to the 5' RACE reads. The repertoire has some 240,000 distinct CDR3 sequences, over 4.5% of them found once; the top ten carry 3% to 4%. The sequenced sample was CD4+ T cells sorted from PBMCs, obtained on the day of the yellow fever booster vaccination. These receptors were collected from a man younger than 35 who received the YFV17D yellow fever vaccine.

The rearrangement joins TRBV27 to TRBJ1-1; no reliable D call. This CDR3 has 14 residues. The germline gives CDR1 MNHEY, CDR2 SMNVEV (reference sequence). V gave up 6 bases and J gave up 5 bases, with 16 bases separating them. The CDR3 protein is CASRWTLRATEAFF. The CDR3 region has the DNA TGTGCCAGCAGATGGACTCTGCGGGCTACTGAAGCTTTCTTT.

The V call is TRBV5-6, the J call TRBJ2-3; 11 bases match TRBD2. This CDR3 comprises 16 residues. The V gene end was trimmed by 9 bases and the J gene end by 3 bases; junction bases not matched to a gene: 12. Germline loops: CDR1 SGHDT, CDR2 YYEEEE. The CDR3, as DNA: TGTGCCACAAAAAAACTAGCGGGAGATGCAACAGATACGCAGTATTTT. Translation: CATKKLAGDATDTQYF.

This clonotype was picked up many times. The chain couples TRBV18 to TRBJ1-2, with 8 positions matching TRBD1. CDR3 size: 14 residues. The J segment lost 5 bases and the V segment lost 6 bases, leaving 8 bases of the junction unmatched. CDR1 and CDR2 from the germline V gene are KGHSH and LQKENI. The CDR3 coding sequence is TGTGCCAGCTCCTGGGGACAGGATGGATATGGCTACACCTTC. Its translation is CASSWGQDGYGYTF.

The chain joins TRBV5-6 to TRBJ2-5, with D perhaps assigned TRBD1 or TRBD2 (5 bases each). CDR3 length: 17 residues. V shed 1 base and J shed 5 bases, with 21 bases lying between them. Germline V gene lookup returns CDR1 SGHDT and CDR2 YYEEEE. The CDR3 nucleotides read TGTGCCAGCAGCTTGCTGGGACGAATAAACGTCGGGGAGACCCAGTACTTC. Translation: CASSLLGRINVGETQYF.

The rearrangement joins TRBV4-1 to TRBJ1-1; no firm D call. Looked up from germline, CDR1 is MGHRA and CDR2 is YSYEKL. V was clipped by 3 bases and J by 0 bases, with 14 bases between them. The CDR3 runs to 16 residues. Here the CDR3 DNA reads TGCGCCAGCAGCCATGGGCAGGATTATATGAACACTGAAGCTTTCTTT. This codes for CASSHGQDYMNTEAFF.

This clonotype showed up many times. The rearrangement links TRBV6-5 to TRBJ2-3; 8 bases line up with TRBD2. Germline trimming cut 6 bases from V and 3 bases from J; bases unmatched to any gene: 8. Looked up from germline, CDR1 is MNHEY and CDR2 is SVGAGI. The CDR3 covers 15 residues. Here the CDR3 reads CASSQAGALTDTQYF. The CDR3 region has the DNA TGTGCCAGCAGCCAAGCGGGGGCGTTGACAGATACGCAGTATTTT.

The CDR3 loop reads CASRTSRLGEQYF. Here the CDR3 DNA reads TGTGCCAGCAGGACTAGCCGGCTGGGCGAGCAGTACTTC. The rearrangement links TRBV6-5 to TRBJ2-7; 7 bases line up with TRBD2. This CDR3 has 13 amino acids. Germline V gene sequence: CDR1 MNHEY, CDR2 SVGAGI. Trimming removed 6 bases from V and 6 bases from J; junction bases left unmatched: 8.

In this sample, this clonotype turned up many times. The gene calls are TRBV7-2 and TRBJ1-1; D is uncertain. Germline V lookup: CDR1 SGHTA, CDR2 FQGNSA. V was trimmed by 2 bases and J by 7 bases, leaving 11 bases between them. The CDR3 is made up of 13 amino acids. In nucleotides, the CDR3 is TGTGCCAGCAGCTTACTGCTGGGCCATGAAGCTTTCTTT. Its translation is CASSLLLGHEAFF.

This clonotype was recorded a few times. This chain joins TRBV10-3 and TRBJ1-3; the D gene is possibly TRBD1 (5 bases). V lost 10 bases, J lost 1 base, and 14 bases lay in between. The CDR3 length is 14 residues. From germline, CDR1 is ENHRY and CDR2 SYGVKD. The CDR3 loop reads CATRGELSGNTIYF. Written as DNA, the CDR3 is TGTGCCACCCGGGGGGAGTTGTCTGGAAACACCATATATTTT.

This clonotype was detected ten times or more. The rearrangement joins TRBV7-2 to TRBJ2-5, with TRBD1 as a possible D gene (5 bases). The CDR3 is 12 amino acids. Trimming left V 5 bases short and J 9 bases short, with 13 bases between. CDR1 and CDR2 from the germline V gene are SGHTA and FQGNSA. CDR3 in DNA: TGTGCCAGCAGCACAAACCAGGGTCCCCAGTACTTC. This codes for CASSTNQGPQYF.

The rearrangement joins TRBV5-1 to TRBJ2-1; D perhaps matches TRBD2 (6 bases). Germline lookup yields CDR1 SGHRS and CDR2 YFSETQ. The V and J ends lost 4 bases and 8 bases respectively, with 16 bases between them. This CDR3 has 14 amino acids. CDR3 nucleotides: TGCGCCAGCAGCCCAGGGCCATCGGGGGATGAGCAGTTCTTC. Its protein product is CASSPGPSGDEQFF.

At least ten counts were recorded for this clonotype. The rearrangement uses TRBV18 and TRBJ1-2; D ambiguous. The CDR3 contains 13 residues. CDR1 KGHSH and CDR2 LQKENI come from the germline V gene. Between the trimmed V and J ends, which lost 3 bases and 0 bases, there was a span of 5 bases. The DNA of the CDR3 is TGTGCCAGCTCACCGGCGGCTAACTATGGCTACACCTTC. Protein product: CASSPAANYGYTF.

This clonotype was seen only a few times. This chain connects TRBV6-5 to TRBJ1-2, with unresolved D. CDR1 and CDR2 from the germline V gene are MNHEY and SVGAGI. Trimming left V 3 bases short and J 4 bases short, with 9 bases between. The CDR3 runs 13 residues. CDR3 DNA: TGTGCCAGCAGTTATTGGGTCGGCTATGGCTACACCTTC. Translated, it gives CASSYWVGYGYTF.

The chain has TRBV20-1 and TRBJ2-4; 9 bases match TRBD2. Trimming cost V 3 bases and J 2 bases; bases outside gene matches: 5. Germline assignment: CDR1 DFQATT and CDR2 SNEGSKA (reference sequence). The CDR3 extends over 15 amino acids. CDR3 loop: CSASVAGGTKNIQYF. CDR3 nucleotides: TGCAGTGCTAGCGTGGCGGGGGGGACCAAAAACATTCAGTACTTC.

The chain has TRBV24-1 and TRBJ1-2; unclear D gene. The germline V and J ends were trimmed by 0 bases and 7 bases, with 2 bases remaining between them. CDR3 length: 11 residues. From germline, CDR1 is KGHDR and CDR2 SFDVKD. CDR3 residues: CATSDLLGYTF. CDR3 coding DNA: TGTGCCACCAGTGATTTGCTTGGCTACACCTTC.

The chain couples TRBV7-9 to TRBJ1-6, with 7 bases lining up with TRBD1. The CDR3 runs to 12 residues. V gave up 8 bases and J gave up 5 bases; unmatched junction bases: 0. CDR1 SEHNR and CDR2 FQNEAQ come from the germline V gene (reference sequence). The CDR3 coding sequence is TGTGCCAGCGGACAGGATAATTCACCCCTCCACTTT. Translation gives CASGQDNSPLHF. Full variable domain (missing parts from reference TRBV7-9 and TRBJ1-6): DTGVSQNPRHKITKRGQNVTFRCDPISEHNRLYWYRQTLGQGPEFLTYFQNEAQLEKSRLLSDRFSAERPKGSFSTLEIQRTEQGDSAMYLCASGQDNSPLHFGNGTRLTVT.

This clonotype was observed many times. The chain uses TRBV5-1 and TRBJ2-1, with D tentatively TRBD1 (5 bases). CDR3 length equals 14 residues. V was shortened by 1 base and J by 9 bases, with 14 bases between the two germline ends. Germline V gene data show CDR1 as SGHRS and CDR2 as YFSETQ. The CDR3 loop reads CASSLYTGLSEQFF. The CDR3 DNA is TGCGCCAGCAGCTTGTACACAGGTTTGAGTGAGCAGTTCTTC.

V and J are TRBV6-5 and TRBJ2-1; 8 bases line up with TRBD1. Looked up from germline, CDR1 is MNHEY and CDR2 is SVGAGI. The J segment lost 7 bases and the V segment lost 4 bases, leaving 6 bases of the junction unmatched. CDR3 length: 14 amino acids. The DNA for the CDR3 is TGTGCCAGCAGTTCCCAGGGGGCGCGAAATGAGCAGTTCTTC. Residues: CASSSQGARNEQFF.

The sample holds many counts of this clonotype. The rearrangement joins TRBV28 to TRBJ2-2; D possibly corresponds to TRBD2 (5 bases). CDR1 is MDHEN, CDR2 SYDVKM, per germline. Trimming left V 7 bases short and J 9 bases short, with 21 bases between. CDR3 length equals 15 residues. The CDR3 bases are TGTGCCAGCACCCACCGGAGGTTTTCTCCTAGGGAGCTGTTTTTT. It yields the protein CASTHRRFSPRELFF.

The J gene is TRBJ2-2, the V gene TRBV7-2; D possibly matches TRBD1 or TRBD2 (5 bases each). CDR3 length equals 16 residues. The germline gives CDR1 SGHTA, CDR2 FQGNSA. The V gene lost 3 bases and the J gene lost 3 bases, with 14 bases spanning the gap. This CDR3 reads CASSLRGSTDTGELFF. The CDR3 nucleotides read TGTGCCAGCAGCTTGAGGGGATCCACGGACACCGGGGAGCTGTTTTTT.

Many counts were recorded for this clonotype. J is TRBJ1-6 and V is TRBV12-3 or TRBV12-4; D unclear. V was shortened by 7 bases and J by 4 bases, with 8 bases between the two germline ends. The CDR3 is 13 amino acids. CDR3 amino acids: CASTWQYNSPLHF. DNA of the CDR3: TGTGCCAGCACGTGGCAGTATAATTCACCCCTCCACTTT.

This chain links TRBV20-1 with TRBJ2-7; 11 nucleotides match TRBD2. V lost 2 bases and J lost 0; bases outside the gene matches: 3. Looked up from germline, CDR1 is DFQATT and CDR2 is SNEGSKA (reference sequence). The CDR3 sequence is 15 residues long. The CDR3 DNA follows: TGCAGTGCTAGATCCGGGACTAGCGGCTCCTACGAGCAGTACTTC. Amino acid sequence: CSARSGTSGSYEQYF.

At least ten counts were recorded for this clonotype. The V gene is TRBV6-2 or TRBV6-3, the J gene TRBJ1-5; D possibly corresponds to TRBD1 (5 bases). There are 12 residues in the CDR3. Germline loops: CDR1 MNHEY, CDR2 SVGEGT. Trimming pared 8 bases from V and 5 bases from J, leaving 10 bases between. The CDR3 protein is CASGGTYQPQHF. DNA for the CDR3: TGTGCCAGCGGGGGGACCTATCAGCCCCAGCATTTT.

J is TRBJ2-3 and V is TRBV28; no reliable D call. Looked up from germline, CDR1 is MDHEN and CDR2 is SYDVKM. The CDR3 spans 14 residues. V was shortened by 7 bases and J by 2 bases, with 13 bases between the two germline ends. The CDR3 nucleotides read TGTGCCAGCACCGATAGCCTTCCCACAGATACGCAGTATTTT. This translates into CASTDSLPTDTQYF. The entire variable domain, with the rest obtained from reference TRBV28 and TRBJ2-3, is as follows: DVKVTQSSRYLVKRTGEKVFLECVQDMDHENMFWYRQDPGLGLRLIYFSYDVKMKEKGDIPEGYSVSREKKERFSLILESASTNQTSMYLCASTDSLPTDTQYFGPGTRLTVL.

This clonotype occurred many times. This chain links TRBV12-3 or TRBV12-4 with TRBJ2-3, with a weak D call TRBD2 (5 bases). The CDR3 has 13 amino acids. V lost 4 bases and J lost 2, with 7 bases in between. This chain's CDR3 is CASSWRITDTQYF. The CDR3 DNA is TGTGCCAGCAGTTGGAGGATCACAGATACGCAGTATTTT.